Below are 13 T cell receptor beta chains sequenced from a single sample in a study of OX40 agonist ivuxolimab in advanced cancers. TCRdb's copy holds only in-frame clones and misses some; the assay was immunoSEQ multiplex PCR. Of 35,000 to 45,000 clones listed, more than 80% are singletons. The sample consisted of CD4+ or CD8+ T cells sorted from blood, taken in a trial of the OX40 agonist ivuxolimab. The receptors were gathered from an adult with an advanced solid tumor such as melanoma, head and neck, liver or kidney cancer.

In this sample, this clone turned up once. The CDR3 sequence: CASSRQGENSNQPQHF. CDR3 coding DNA: TGTGCCAGTAGTCGACAGGGGGAAAATAGCAATCAGCCCCAGCATTTT. V gene TRBV19 combines with J gene TRBJ1-5; 9 nucleotides align to TRBD1. Trimming at V came to 5 bases and at J to 0 bases, leaving 5 bases not matched to a gene. The CDR3 loop spans 16 amino acids. Germline CDR1 and CDR2: LNHDA and SQIVND (reference sequence).

V gene TRBV19 combines with J gene TRBJ1-1; D gene ambiguous. V was trimmed by 8 bases and J by 6 bases, leaving 13 bases between them. There are 12 residues in the CDR3. Germline loops: CDR1 LNHDA, CDR2 SQIVND (reference sequence). Written as DNA, the CDR3 is TGTGCCAGTGTACGATCCGGGGCTGAAGCTTTCTTT. It encodes CASVRSGAEAFF.

The rearrangement links TRBV19 to TRBJ1-1; D not resolved. Germline CDR1 LNHDA, CDR2 SQIVND (reference sequence). The CDR3 spans 13 residues. The germline V and J ends were trimmed by 5 bases and 6 bases, with 13 bases remaining between them. The CDR3 DNA follows: TGTGCCAGTAGTCCCCGTAGTGCTTCTGAAGCTTTCTTT. Residues: CASSPRSASEAFF.

J is TRBJ2-2 and V is TRBV29-1; D might be TRBD2 (5 bases). Germline V lookup: CDR1 SQVTM, CDR2 ANQGSEA. There are 11 residues in the CDR3. Trimming took 6 bases from V and 8 from J, leaving 10 bases between them. CDR3 in amino acids: CSVGGKGELFF. The CDR3 DNA reads TGCAGCGTCGGAGGTAAAGGGGAGCTGTTTTTT.

The chain recombines TRBV9 with TRBJ2-7; D call uncertain. Trimming cost V 2 bases and J 1 base, with 13 bases left between them. CDR3 size: 15 residues. CDR1 is SGDLS and CDR2 is YYNGEE in the germline V gene. CDR3 sequence (DNA): TGTGCCAGCAGCGTCACCCCCATGAGGTCCTACGAGCAGTACTTC. This gives the protein CASSVTPMRSYEQYF.

V and J are TRBV4-1 and TRBJ1-2; 9 bases are a match to TRBD1. Germline CDR1 and CDR2: MGHRA and YSYEKL. V lost 2 bases, J lost 8 bases, and 6 bases stayed unmatched. The CDR3 loop spans 14 amino acids. The CDR3 coding sequence is TGCGCCAGCAGCCAAAGGGACAGGGTACACGGCTACACCTTC. This gives the protein CASSQRDRVHGYTF.

This sequence joins TRBV4-2 and TRBJ2-7, with D perhaps TRBD1 (6 bases). The ends were cut back, 4 bases at V and 2 bases at J, with 6 bases in the middle. Germline-derived CDR1 and CDR2 are LGHNA and YNFKEQ. This CDR3 has 12 residues. As DNA, the CDR3 is TGTGCCAGCAGCCCAGGGGCCTACGAGCAGTACTTC. As protein: CASSPGAYEQYF.

The chain joins TRBV9 to TRBJ2-2; tentatively, D is TRBD1 or TRBD2 (6 bases each). Trimming left V 4 bases short and J 2 bases short, with 15 bases between. Germline lookup yields CDR1 SGDLS and CDR2 YYNGEE. The CDR3 extends over 16 amino acids. This CDR3 is CASSPGGGHNTGELFF. As DNA, the CDR3 is TGTGCCAGCAGCCCTGGAGGGGGACATAACACCGGGGAGCTGTTTTTT.

The CDR3 spells CASSSQPPEQFF. CDR3 coding DNA: TGTGCCAGCAGCTCCCAACCCCCGGAGCAGTTCTTC. The chain recombines TRBV11-3 with TRBJ2-1, with no clear D. Germline V gene data show CDR1 as SGHNT and CDR2 as YENEEA. The germline V and J ends were trimmed by 4 bases and 10 bases, with 11 bases remaining between them. This CDR3 contains 12 residues.

This rearrangement joins TRBV5-1 to TRBJ1-1; tentatively, D is TRBD1 (5 bases). The germline V gene has CDR1 SGHRS and CDR2 YFSETQ. This CDR3 comprises 14 residues. The V end lost 5 bases, the J end lost 2 bases, and 13 bases lay between the germline ends. The CDR3 reads CASRPGRGNTEAFF. DNA for the CDR3: TGCGCCAGCAGGCCGGGACGGGGTAACACTGAAGCTTTCTTT. The full variable domain, completed using reference TRBV5-1 and TRBJ1-1, is KAGVTQTPRYLIKTRGQQVTLSCSPISGHRSVSWYQQTPGQGLQFLFEYFSETQRNKGNFPGRFSGRQFSNSRSEMNVSTLELGDSALYLCASRPGRGNTEAFFGQGTRLTVV.

The CDR3 nucleotides read TGCGCCAGCAGTGATGCGGTTTCTTCAGGGCGTATCGTCTACGAGCAGTACTTC. Translating it yields CASSDAVSSGRIVYEQYF. The chain is built from TRBV10-2 and TRBJ2-7; possibly TRBD1 for D (5 bases). The CDR3 is made up of 18 amino acids. V was pared by 3 bases and J by 3 bases, with 24 bases between. CDR1 is WSHSY, CDR2 SAAADI, per germline.

A single count supports this clone. J is TRBJ2-7 and V is TRBV2; 13 nucleotides match TRBD2. The J segment lost 4 bases and the V segment lost 2 bases, leaving 2 bases of the junction unmatched. The CDR3 runs 15 residues. Germline CDR1 reads SNHLY; CDR2 reads FYNNEI. DNA of the CDR3: TGTGCCAGCAGTGAAACGGGACTAGCGGGGTACGAGCAGTACTTC. Its translation: CASSETGLAGYEQYF. Complete variable domain (other parts from reference TRBV2 and TRBJ2-7): EPEVTQTPSHQVTQMGQEVILRCVPISNHLYFYWYRQILGQKVEFLVSFYNNEISEKSEIFDDQFSVERPDGSNFTLKIRSTKLEDSAMYFCASSETGLAGYEQYFGPGTRLTVT.

The chain links TRBV4-2 to TRBJ2-5; D is ambiguous. CDR1 is LGHNA and CDR2 is YNFKEQ in the germline V gene. The CDR3 totals 11 residues. V lost 5 bases and J 2 bases, leaving 3 bases between the germline ends. CDR3 coding DNA: TGTGCCAGCAGCTCACAAGAGACCCAGTACTTC. Translation: CASSSQETQYF.